This entry lists 30 T cell receptor beta chains sequenced from one sample in a study of blood T cell repertoires in COVID-19. This table comes from immunoSEQ multiplex PCR, and its TCRdb copy is limited to in-frame clones, with some not included. The data show a few hundred thousand clones, under 90% seen once. The sequencing sample was made of peripheral blood. The receptor set was obtained from a woman aged 18-30 years with acute or convalescent COVID-19.

This chain connects TRBV4-3 to TRBJ1-1; a possible D gene is TRBD1 (6 bases). Germline values: CDR1 LGHNA, CDR2 YSLEER. This CDR3 has 13 residues. The V and J ends lost 1 base and 11 bases respectively, with 14 bases between them. CDR3 in amino acids: CASSQGTVREAFF. CDR3 DNA sequence: TGCGCCAGCAGCCAAGGGACAGTTAGAGAGGCTTTCTTT.

The chain is built from TRBV19 and TRBJ1-2; a weak D match, TRBD1 (6 bases). The ends were cut back, 3 bases at V and 1 base at J, with 15 bases in the middle. Germline lookup yields CDR1 LNHDA and CDR2 SQIVND (reference sequence). The CDR3 contains 16 residues. The CDR3 loop reads CASSMGRGAINYGYTF. DNA of the CDR3: TGTGCCAGTAGTATGGGACGGGGGGCTATTAACTATGGCTACACCTTC.

CDR3 DNA sequence: TGTGCCTGGAGGAATAGGGGGGAGCAGTTCTTC. Protein sequence: CAWRNRGEQFF. The chain joins TRBV30 to TRBJ2-1, with TRBD1 as a possible D gene (6 bases). Germline loops: CDR1 GTSNPN, CDR2 SVGIG (reference sequence). The germline V and J ends were trimmed by 3 bases and 10 bases, with 10 bases remaining between them. The CDR3 spans 11 residues. Together with reference TRBV30 and TRBJ2-1, the CDR3 gives the full variable domain: SQTIHQWPATLVQPVGSPLSLECTVEGTSNPNLYWYRQAAGRGLQLLFYSVGIGQISSEVPQNLSASRPQDRQFILSSKKLLLSDSGFYLCAWRNRGEQFFGPGTRLTVL.

This clone was counted only a few times. The CDR3 loop is CASSFWTGGKYNEQFF. CDR3 in DNA: TGTGCCAGCAGTTTCTGGACTGGGGGGAAGTACAATGAGCAGTTCTTC. The V gene is TRBV28, the J gene TRBJ2-1, with D perhaps matching TRBD2 (6 bases). V shed 3 bases and J shed 4 bases, with 16 bases lying between them. Germline loops: CDR1 MDHEN, CDR2 SYDVKM. The CDR3 spans 16 residues.

This clone was detected only a few times. The V and J genes are TRBV14 and TRBJ2-7; 10 positions match TRBD2. Unmatched junction bases numbered 5, after V lost 3 bases and J lost 0 bases. Germline values: CDR1 SGHDN, CDR2 FVKESK. The CDR3 spans 16 residues. The CDR3 spells CASSHPPSGGSYEQYF. CDR3 DNA: TGTGCCAGCAGCCATCCCCCTAGCGGGGGCTCCTACGAGCAGTACTTC.

The chain joins TRBV24-1 to TRBJ2-1; D possibly corresponds to TRBD2 (6 bases). This CDR3 has 19 residues. CDR1 and CDR2 from the germline V gene are KGHDR and SFDVKD. Trimming shortened V by 0 bases and J by 8 bases, and 25 bases separated the two germline ends. Here the CDR3 reads CATSDLPGREAQVWHEQFF. The DNA of the CDR3 is TGTGCCACCAGTGATTTGCCTGGAAGGGAGGCCCAGGTTTGGCATGAGCAGTTCTTC.

The rearrangement links TRBV28 to TRBJ1-3; D gene uncertain. The CDR3 loop spans 14 amino acids. Looked up from germline, CDR1 is MDHEN and CDR2 is SYDVKM. With 6 bases removed from V and 0 bases from J, the gap between germline ends came to 9 bases. The chain's CDR3 is CASSPKYSGNTIYF. The CDR3 DNA follows: TGTGCCAGCAGCCCTAAATACTCTGGAAACACCATATATTTT.

The genes are TRBV10-3 and TRBJ2-1; D may be TRBD2 (5 bases). The CDR3 runs 13 residues. The V gene lost 7 bases and the J gene lost 5 bases, with 12 bases spanning the gap. From germline, CDR1 is ENHRY and CDR2 SYGVKD. The CDR3 sequence is CAIMGSGNNEQFF. The DNA for the CDR3 is TGTGCCATCATGGGGTCGGGGAACAATGAGCAGTTCTTC.

The V gene is TRBV25-1, the J gene TRBJ1-3; weak D call: TRBD1 (6 bases). CDR3 length: 16 residues. The germline CDR1 and CDR2 sequences are MGHDK and SYGVNS. V dropped 6 bases and J dropped 5 bases, with 20 bases sitting between them. CDR3 in DNA: TGTGCCAGCAGCGACTCGGGGTTCGACAGGCGAAACACCATATATTTT. The encoded protein is CASSDSGFDRRNTIYF. The full variable domain, its missing parts supplied by reference TRBV25-1 and TRBJ1-3, is EADIYQTPRYLVIGTGKKITLECSQTMGHDKMYWYQQDPGMELHLIHYSYGVNSTEKGDLSSESTVSRIRTEHFPLTLESARPSHTSQYLCASSDSGFDRRNTIYFGEGSWLTVV.

The V and J genes are TRBV30 and TRBJ1-3; D unresolved. This CDR3 has 14 amino acids. The germline V gene encodes CDR1 GTSNPN and CDR2 SVGIG (reference sequence). Between the trimmed V and J ends, which lost 1 base and 11 bases, there was a span of 18 bases. The chain's CDR3 is CAWSGAPSLQSIYF. The CDR3 DNA reads as TGTGCCTGGAGTGGGGCCCCATCGCTTCAATCCATATATTTT.

The chain couples TRBV6-2 or TRBV6-3 to TRBJ1-2; D not resolved. Germline-derived CDR1 and CDR2 are MNHEY and SVGEGT. V lost 0 bases and J lost 6, with 11 bases in between. The CDR3 loop spans 14 amino acids. Written as DNA, the CDR3 is TGTGCCAGCAGTTACTCGACTGGGTATGATGGCTACACCTTC. This gives the protein CASSYSTGYDGYTF.

This chain links TRBV6-5 with TRBJ2-7; TRBD1 might be the D (5 bases). V lost 6 bases to trimming and J lost 2 bases, with 8 bases between them. Germline V gene data show CDR1 as MNHEY and CDR2 as SVGAGI. The CDR3 contains 12 residues. In DNA, the CDR3 is TGTGCCAGCAGGAAGGACACCTACGAGCAGTACTTC. Its protein is CASRKDTYEQYF.

This clone was observed a handful of times. Other DNA sequences within the sample encode an identical CDR3. The CDR3: CASSLVATDTQYF. The CDR3 nucleotides read TGTGCCAGCAGCTTGGTAGCTACAGATACGCAGTATTTT. The chain joins TRBV11-2 to TRBJ2-3; no definite D call. Looked up from germline, CDR1 is SGHAT and CDR2 is FQNNGV. The CDR3 contains 13 residues. V was pared by 3 bases and J by 3 bases, with 7 bases between.

The genes are TRBV9 and TRBJ2-5; 9 bases align to TRBD1. Germline loops: CDR1 SGDLS, CDR2 YYNGEE. CDR3 length equals 15 residues. After removal of 3 bases from V and 5 bases from J, the junction contained 8 bases not matched to a gene. In DNA, the CDR3 is TGTGCCAGCAGCGAAACAGGGGGCCCTCGGGAGACCCAGTACTTC. This encodes CASSETGGPRETQYF. The full variable domain, completed using reference TRBV9 and TRBJ2-5, is DSGVTQTPKHLITATGQRVTLRCSPRSGDLSVYWYQQSLDQGLQFLIQYYNGEERAKGNILERFSAQQFPDLHSELNLSSLELGDSALYFCASSETGGPRETQYFGPGTRLLVL.

The gene calls are TRBV15 and TRBJ1-1, with 9 bases fitting TRBD1. This CDR3 spans 18 amino acids. The germline V gene encodes CDR1 LNHNV and CDR2 YYDKDF (reference sequence). V lost 0 bases and J lost 4; bases outside the gene matches: 12. This CDR3 is CATSREFLQGAWITEAFF. DNA of the CDR3: TGTGCCACCAGCAGAGAGTTCCTACAGGGGGCTTGGATCACTGAAGCTTTCTTT.

The CDR3 coding sequence is TGTGCCAGCAGCGTACAGGGTAGGGATGGCTACACCTTC. Translation: CASSVQGRDGYTF. The chain is built from TRBV7-8 and TRBJ1-2; TRBD1 is a possible D gene (6 bases). Trimming took 5 bases from V and 6 from J, leaving 13 bases between them. Germline loops: CDR1 SGHVS, CDR2 FQNEAQ. The CDR3 covers 13 residues.

The chain carries TRBV19 and TRBJ1-5; 9 bases match TRBD1. J gave up 6 bases and V 1 base, and 10 bases lay outside the gene matches. Germline V gene sequence: CDR1 LNHDA, CDR2 SQIVND (reference sequence). The CDR3 consists of 17 residues. As DNA, the CDR3 is TGTGCCAGTAGTATAGGTGCCCGGGACAGGGTGCTTCAGCCCCAGCATTTT. This codes for CASSIGARDRVLQPQHF.

The rearrangement uses TRBV9 and TRBJ2-1; 12 bases map to TRBD2. V was clipped by 5 bases and J by 5 bases; unmatched bases: 5. CDR1 SGDLS and CDR2 YYNGEE come from the germline V gene. The CDR3 runs 15 residues. The CDR3 DNA reads TGTGCCAGCAGTCTAGCGGGAGGGGCTAACAATGAGCAGTTCTTC. It yields the protein CASSLAGGANNEQFF. The whole variable domain, filled in from reference TRBV9 and TRBJ2-1, reads DSGVTQTPKHLITATGQRVTLRCSPRSGDLSVYWYQQSLDQGLQFLIQYYNGEERAKGNILERFSAQQFPDLHSELNLSSLELGDSALYFCASSLAGGANNEQFFGPGTRLTVL.

The rearrangement joins TRBV11-2 to TRBJ1-1; D is ambiguous. CDR1 is SGHAT, CDR2 FQNNGV, per germline. This CDR3 has 15 amino acids. Trimming pared 0 bases from V and 5 bases from J, leaving 13 bases between. CDR3: CASSLDLRPRTEAFF. Here the CDR3 DNA reads TGTGCCAGCAGCTTAGATCTCCGGCCGAGGACTGAAGCTTTCTTT.

The V and J genes are TRBV5-4 and TRBJ2-7, with D possibly matching TRBD1 (5 bases). Trimming stripped 2 bases from V and 7 bases from J, with 19 bases between. The CDR3 runs 15 residues. CDR1 is SGHNT and CDR2 is YYREEE in the germline V gene (reference sequence). Here the CDR3 DNA reads TGTGCCAGCAGCTTTGGGGCCCTCCCAGGTTTTGAGCAGTACTTC. Translating gives CASSFGALPGFEQYF.

The gene calls are TRBV28 and TRBJ1-2; weak D call: TRBD1 (6 bases). The CDR3 totals 14 residues. Germline V CDR1 and CDR2: MDHEN, SYDVKM. V gave up 3 bases and J gave up 4 bases, with 12 bases separating them. DNA of the CDR3: TGTGCCAGCAGTTTGTATCCAGGGGCCTATGGCTACACCTTC. It specifies CASSLYPGAYGYTF.

This clone was found once. The chain recombines TRBV4-3 with TRBJ1-1; 7 positions match TRBD1. J gave up 7 bases and V 0 bases, and 11 bases lay outside the gene matches. The CDR3 covers 16 residues. Germline CDR1 LGHNA, CDR2 YSLEER. The chain's CDR3 is CASSQDTGTALREAFF. DNA of the CDR3: TGCGCCAGCAGCCAAGACACCGGGACAGCTCTACGTGAAGCTTTCTTT.

Only one count was recorded for this clone. The chain recombines TRBV29-1 with TRBJ1-1; D is unclear. From germline, CDR1 is SQVTM and CDR2 ANQGSEA. The V gene lost 7 bases and the J gene lost 5 bases, with 14 bases spanning the gap. There are 12 residues in the CDR3. CDR3 amino acids: CSARLGETEAFF. DNA for the CDR3: TGCAGCGCCAGGCTCGGGGAGACTGAAGCTTTCTTT.

This sequence joins TRBV7-2 and TRBJ1-4, with D uncertain. There are 13 residues in the CDR3. Trimming left V 5 bases short and J 4 bases short, with 8 bases between. Looked up from germline, CDR1 is SGHTA and CDR2 is FQGNSA. The CDR3 sequence: CASSPQFNEKLFF. The DNA for the CDR3 is TGTGCCAGCAGCCCCCAGTTTAATGAAAAACTGTTTTTT.

The V gene is TRBV7-2, the J gene TRBJ2-3; TRBD2 matches 7 bases. Trimming took 1 base from V and 6 from J; bases not matched to a gene: 7. CDR1 is SGHTA, CDR2 FQGNSA, per germline. The CDR3 spans 15 residues. The CDR3 loop reads CASSLGGLVFDTQYF. DNA of the CDR3: TGTGCCAGCAGCTTAGGAGGACTAGTTTTTGATACGCAGTATTTT.

The CDR3 coding sequence is TGCGCCAGCAGCCAAGATTGGCTAGCGGGCATTGAGCAGTTCTTC. This codes for CASSQDWLAGIEQFF. The chain couples TRBV4-3 to TRBJ2-1; 8 positions agree with TRBD2. The CDR3 sequence is 15 residues long. V shed 0 bases and J 9 bases; nucleotides not matched to a gene: 7. Germline V lookup: CDR1 LGHNA, CDR2 YSLEER.

This clone turned up a few times. The V call is TRBV6-4, the J call TRBJ2-3; TRBD2 agrees at 9 bases. Germline V lookup: CDR1 MRHNA, CDR2 SNTAGT. V was clipped by 6 bases and J by 2 bases; unmatched bases: 6. This CDR3 is 15 amino acids long. In nucleotides, the CDR3 is TGTGCCAGCAGCGTAGCGGGGGCCGCCACAGATACGCAGTATTTT. The encoded protein is CASSVAGAATDTQYF.

V gene TRBV19 combines with J gene TRBJ1-5, with TRBD1 identical over 8 bases. Germline V gene sequence: CDR1 LNHDA, CDR2 SQIVND (reference sequence). The CDR3 is 17 residues long. Losses at the gene ends were 2 bases for V and 5 bases for J; bases not matched to a gene: 11. The CDR3 DNA follows: TGTGCCAGTAGTATATCCCGACAGGGGTCAGGGGATCAGCCCCAGCATTTT. It yields the protein CASSISRQGSGDQPQHF.

The J gene is TRBJ2-5, the V gene TRBV7-6, with 9 positions matching TRBD1. This CDR3 is built from 15 residues. Germline CDR1 SGHVS, CDR2 FNYEAQ. Unmatched junction bases numbered 10, after V lost 5 bases and J lost 6 bases. The CDR3 loop reads CASSEGTGSAKTQYF. The CDR3, as DNA: TGTGCCAGCAGCGAGGGGACAGGGTCGGCGAAGACCCAGTACTTC.

This clone has a single count. The chain carries TRBV5-8 and TRBJ2-5; 7 bases match TRBD1. V dropped 0 bases and J dropped 4; count of bases not matched to a gene: 9. Germline CDR1 is SGHTS and CDR2 is YDEGEE. The CDR3 length is 16 residues. CDR3 in DNA: TGTGCCAGCAGCTTGGCGGGGCAGGGGGTTGGAGAGACCCAGTACTTC. Residues: CASSLAGQGVGETQYF.